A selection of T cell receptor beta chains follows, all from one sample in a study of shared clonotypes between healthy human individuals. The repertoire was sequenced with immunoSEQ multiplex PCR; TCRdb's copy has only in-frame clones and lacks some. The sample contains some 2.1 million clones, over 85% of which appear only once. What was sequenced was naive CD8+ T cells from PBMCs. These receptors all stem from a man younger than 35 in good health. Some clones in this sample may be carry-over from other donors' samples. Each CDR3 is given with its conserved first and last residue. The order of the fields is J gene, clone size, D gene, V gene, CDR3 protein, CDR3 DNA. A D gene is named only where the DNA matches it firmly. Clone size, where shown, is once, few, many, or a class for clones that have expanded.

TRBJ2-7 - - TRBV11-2 CASSLADGPFPNYEQYF TGTGCCAGCAGCTTAGCTGATGGGCCCTTTCCCAACTACGAGCAGTACTTC
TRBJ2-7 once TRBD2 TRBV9 CASSLGDYQYEQYF TGTGCCAGCAGCCTAGGGGACTACCAGTACGAGCAGTACTTC
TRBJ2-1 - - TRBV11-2 CASSLLNRDADEQFF TGTGCCAGCAGCCTACTGAACAGGGACGCGGATGAGCAGTTCTTC
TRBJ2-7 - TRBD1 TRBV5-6 CASSRDRFYEQYF TGTGCCAGCAGCCGGGACAGGTTCTACGAGCAGTACTTC
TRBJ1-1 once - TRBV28 CASSFFLISVMNTEAFF TGTGCCAGCAGTTTTTTTTTAATATCGGTAATGAACACTGAAGCTTTCTTT
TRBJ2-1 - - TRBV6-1 CASSDYREQFF TGTGCCAGCAGTGATTACAGGGAGCAGTTCTTC
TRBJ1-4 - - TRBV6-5 CASRPGLTEKLFF TGTGCCAGCAGACCGGGCCTTACTGAAAAACTGTTTTTT
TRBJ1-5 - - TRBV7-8 CASSLQGEEPQHF TGTGCCAGCAGCTTACAAGGAGAAGAGCCCCAGCATTTT
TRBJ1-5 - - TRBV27 CASSLSWGAGNQPQHF TGTGCCAGCAGTCTAAGTTGGGGGGCAGGCAATCAGCCCCAGCATTTT
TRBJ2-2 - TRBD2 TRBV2 CASSPVAGGSTGELFF TGTGCCAGCAGTCCTGTAGCGGGAGGGTCTACCGGGGAGCTGTTTTTT
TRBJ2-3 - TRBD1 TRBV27 CASSLWGTGPDTQYF TGTGCCAGCAGTTTATGGGGGACAGGGCCAGATACGCAGTATTTT
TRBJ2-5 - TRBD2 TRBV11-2 CASSLGREGPETQYF TGTGCCAGCAGCTTAGGGCGGGAGGGCCCTGAGACCCAGTACTTC
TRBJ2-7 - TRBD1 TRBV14 CASSFGQGFLEQYF TGTGCCAGCAGCTTCGGACAGGGATTTTTAGAGCAGTACTTC
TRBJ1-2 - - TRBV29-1 CSVEGQTPSLYGYTF TGCAGCGTTGAAGGGCAGACACCTTCCCTTTATGGCTACACCTTC
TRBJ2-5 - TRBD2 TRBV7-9 CASSLAGLGGETQYF TGTGCCAGCAGCTTAGCCGGACTAGGAGGGGAGACCCAGTACTTC
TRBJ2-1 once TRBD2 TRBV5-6 CASSPTLAASYNEQFF TGTGCCAGCAGCCCCACACTAGCGGCCTCCTACAATGAGCAGTTCTTC
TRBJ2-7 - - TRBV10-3 CAISAYKGESYEQYF TGTGCCATCAGCGCGTACAAGGGGGAAAGCTACGAGCAGTACTTC
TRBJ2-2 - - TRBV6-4 CASSSCWLFF TGTGCCAGCAGTAGCTGTTGGCTGTTTTTT
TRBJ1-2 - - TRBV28 CASLTPRGYDGYTF TGTGCCAGCCTTACCCCTCGGGGGTACGATGGCTACACCTTC
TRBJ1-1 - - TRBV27 CASSPVAGRVTEAFF TGTGCCAGCAGTCCTGTTGCAGGCAGGGTCACTGAAGCTTTCTTT
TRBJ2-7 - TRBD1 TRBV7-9 CASSSLGQGYEQYF TGTGCCAGCAGCAGCCTGGGACAGGGCTACGAGCAGTACTTC
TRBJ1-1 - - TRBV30 CAWSGGGLTEAFF TGTGCCTGGAGCGGGGGAGGGTTGACTGAAGCTTTCTTT